This TCR beta chain was sequenced for a study of graft-versus-host responses after intestinal transplantation. Trimming shortened V by 0 bases and J by 4 bases, and 7 bases separated the two germline ends. The germline CDR1 and CDR2 sequences are LGHNA and YNFKEQ. The CDR3 covers 14 residues. Profiled with immunoSEQ multiplex PCR; TCRdb holds only in-frame clones, not every one. The sample shows around 18,000 clones, over 75% of them seen only once. The sequencing used PBMCs, collected around 110 days after intestinal transplant. The receptor was isolated from a human patient who received an intestinal transplant, so some T cells may come from the graft donor. The chain carries TRBV4-2 and TRBJ2-1, with D unclear. CDR3 in amino acids: CASSQDLEYNEQFF. DNA for the CDR3: TGTGCCAGCAGCCAAGATCTCGAATACAATGAGCAGTTCTTC.